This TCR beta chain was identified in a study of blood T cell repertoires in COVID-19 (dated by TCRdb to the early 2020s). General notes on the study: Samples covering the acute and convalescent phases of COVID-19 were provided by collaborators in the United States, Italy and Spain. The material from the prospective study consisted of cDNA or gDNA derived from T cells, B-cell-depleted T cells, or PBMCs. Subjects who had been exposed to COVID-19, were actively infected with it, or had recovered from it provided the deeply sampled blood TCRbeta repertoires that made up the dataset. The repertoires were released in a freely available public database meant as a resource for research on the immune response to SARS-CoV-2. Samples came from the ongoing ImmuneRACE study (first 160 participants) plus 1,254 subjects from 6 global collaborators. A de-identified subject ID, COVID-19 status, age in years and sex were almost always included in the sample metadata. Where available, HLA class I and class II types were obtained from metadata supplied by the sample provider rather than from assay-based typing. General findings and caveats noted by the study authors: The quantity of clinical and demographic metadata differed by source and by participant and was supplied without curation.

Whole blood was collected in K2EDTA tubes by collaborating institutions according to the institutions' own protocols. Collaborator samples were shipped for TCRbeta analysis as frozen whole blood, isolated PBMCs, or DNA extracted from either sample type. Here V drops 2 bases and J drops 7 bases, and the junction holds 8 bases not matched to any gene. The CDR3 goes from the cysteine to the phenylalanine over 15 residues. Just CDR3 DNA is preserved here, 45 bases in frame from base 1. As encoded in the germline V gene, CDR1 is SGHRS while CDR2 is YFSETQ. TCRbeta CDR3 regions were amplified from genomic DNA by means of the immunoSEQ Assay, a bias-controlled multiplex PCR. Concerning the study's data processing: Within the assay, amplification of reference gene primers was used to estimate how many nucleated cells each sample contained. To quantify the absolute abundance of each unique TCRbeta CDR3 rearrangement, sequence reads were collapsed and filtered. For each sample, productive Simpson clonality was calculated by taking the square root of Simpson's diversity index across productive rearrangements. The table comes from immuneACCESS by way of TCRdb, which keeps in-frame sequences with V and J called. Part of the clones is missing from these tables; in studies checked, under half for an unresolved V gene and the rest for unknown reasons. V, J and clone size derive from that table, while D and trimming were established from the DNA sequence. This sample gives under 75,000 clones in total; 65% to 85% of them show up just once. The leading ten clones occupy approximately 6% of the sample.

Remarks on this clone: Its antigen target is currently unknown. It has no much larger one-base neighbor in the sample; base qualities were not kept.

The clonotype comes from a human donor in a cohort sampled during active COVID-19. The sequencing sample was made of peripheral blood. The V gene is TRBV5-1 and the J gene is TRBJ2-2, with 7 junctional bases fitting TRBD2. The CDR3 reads CASSFLGGSIGELFF. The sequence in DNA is TGCGCCAGCAGCTTTCTTGGCGGGAGCATCGGGGAGCTGTTTTTT.